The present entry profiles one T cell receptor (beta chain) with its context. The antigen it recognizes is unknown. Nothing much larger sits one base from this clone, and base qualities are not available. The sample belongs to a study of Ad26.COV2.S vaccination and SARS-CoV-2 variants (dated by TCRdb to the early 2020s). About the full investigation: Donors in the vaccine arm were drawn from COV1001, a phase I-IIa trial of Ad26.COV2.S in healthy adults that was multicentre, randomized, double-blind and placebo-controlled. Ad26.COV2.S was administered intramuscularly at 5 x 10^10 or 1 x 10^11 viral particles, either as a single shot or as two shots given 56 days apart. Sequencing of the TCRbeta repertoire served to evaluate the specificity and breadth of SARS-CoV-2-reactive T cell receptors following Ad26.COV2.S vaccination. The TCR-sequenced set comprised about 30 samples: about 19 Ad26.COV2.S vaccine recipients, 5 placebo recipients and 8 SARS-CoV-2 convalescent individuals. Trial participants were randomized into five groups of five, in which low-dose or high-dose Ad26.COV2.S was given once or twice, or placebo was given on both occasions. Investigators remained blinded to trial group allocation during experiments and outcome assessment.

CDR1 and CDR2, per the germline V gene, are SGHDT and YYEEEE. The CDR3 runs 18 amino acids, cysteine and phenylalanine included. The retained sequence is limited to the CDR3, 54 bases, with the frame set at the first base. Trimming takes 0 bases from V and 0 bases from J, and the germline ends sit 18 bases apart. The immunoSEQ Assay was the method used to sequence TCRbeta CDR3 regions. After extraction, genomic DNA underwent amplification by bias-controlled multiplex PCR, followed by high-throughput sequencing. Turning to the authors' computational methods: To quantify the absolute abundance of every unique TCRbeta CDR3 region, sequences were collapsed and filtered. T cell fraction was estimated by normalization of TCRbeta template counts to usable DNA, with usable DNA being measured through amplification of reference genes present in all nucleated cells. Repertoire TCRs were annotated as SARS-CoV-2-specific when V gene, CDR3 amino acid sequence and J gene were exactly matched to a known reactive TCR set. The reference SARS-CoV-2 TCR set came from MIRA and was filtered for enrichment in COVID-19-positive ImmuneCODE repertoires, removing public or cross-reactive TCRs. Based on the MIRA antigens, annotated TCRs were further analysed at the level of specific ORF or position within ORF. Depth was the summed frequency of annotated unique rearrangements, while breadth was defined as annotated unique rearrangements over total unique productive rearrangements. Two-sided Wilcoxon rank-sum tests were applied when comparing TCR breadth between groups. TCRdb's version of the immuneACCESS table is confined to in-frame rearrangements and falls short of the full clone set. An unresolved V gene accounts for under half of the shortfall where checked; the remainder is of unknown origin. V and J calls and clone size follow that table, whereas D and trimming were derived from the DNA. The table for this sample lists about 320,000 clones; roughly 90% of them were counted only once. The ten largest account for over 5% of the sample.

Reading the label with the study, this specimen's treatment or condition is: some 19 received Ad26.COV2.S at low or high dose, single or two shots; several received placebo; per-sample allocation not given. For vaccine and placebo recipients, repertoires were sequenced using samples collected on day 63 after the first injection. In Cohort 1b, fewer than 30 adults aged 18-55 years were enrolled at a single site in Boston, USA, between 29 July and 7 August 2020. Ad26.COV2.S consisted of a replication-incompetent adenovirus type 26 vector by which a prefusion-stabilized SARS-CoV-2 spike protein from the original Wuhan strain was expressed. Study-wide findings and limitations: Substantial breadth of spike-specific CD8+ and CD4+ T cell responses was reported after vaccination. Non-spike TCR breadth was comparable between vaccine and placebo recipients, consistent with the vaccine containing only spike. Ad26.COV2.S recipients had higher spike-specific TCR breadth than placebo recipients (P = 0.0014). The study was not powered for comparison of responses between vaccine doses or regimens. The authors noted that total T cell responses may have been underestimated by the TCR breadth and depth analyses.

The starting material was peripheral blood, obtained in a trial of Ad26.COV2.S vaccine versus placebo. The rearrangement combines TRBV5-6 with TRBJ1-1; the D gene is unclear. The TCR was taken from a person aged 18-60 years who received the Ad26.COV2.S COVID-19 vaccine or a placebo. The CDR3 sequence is CASSLGIGEAPMNTEAFF. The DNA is TGTGCCAGCAGCTTGGGTATCGGCGAAGCCCCTATGAACACTGAAGCTTTCTTT.